This T cell receptor (beta chain) was found in a study of vaccination effects on CD4 cells after COVID-19. With respect to this clone: What it binds is not known.

CDR1 is MNHEY, CDR2 SVGAGI, per germline. The ends were cut back, 10 bases at V and 8 bases at J, with 20 bases in the middle. The CDR3 is 13 residues long. Pools of viral peptides were used by the ViraFEST assay to expand antigen-specific CD4+ T cells ahead of sequencing. Researchers isolated CD4+ T cells once approximately 10 days of culture had elapsed. The cohort was immunized with two doses of either the BNT162b2 or mRNA-1273 vaccine. They grew some 1.9 million PBMC in each well, adding around 9 IU/ml IL-2 and 8.5 to 10 ug/ml peptides. Profiled with immunoSEQ multiplex PCR; TCRdb holds only in-frame clones, not every one. Here the sample spans over 50,000 clones, around 78% being singletons.

The sequenced sample was CD4+ T cells from PBMCs cultured with HCoV-229E spike peptides, obtained after COVID-19 vaccination. The TCR sequence derives from a human donor who received a COVID-19 vaccine. V gene TRBV6-5 combines with J gene TRBJ1-2; D is ambiguous. DNA of the CDR3: TGTGCCATCTCAAGGGCACCTAACAGCGGCTACACCTTC. Protein product: CAISRAPNSGYTF.